The 19 T cell receptor beta chains below were found in one sample sequenced in a study of cytomegalovirus exposure and HLA in healthy donors. Primers for the PCR totalled 60 Vbeta and 13 Jbeta. Only in-frame clones appear in the TCRdb table, and some are missing; sequencing was by immunoSEQ multiplex PCR. The repertoire holds about 95,000 clones, approximately 77% seen once, with approximately 4.4% in the top ten. The source material was PBMCs. Receptors were obtained from a woman aged 40 to 50 in good health and CMV-seronegative.

As to this clone: The junction does not match germline at one end; this may be a read error. The chain employs TRBV6-9 and TRBJ2-7; possible D gene TRBD2, 6 bases. Germline V lookup: CDR1 MNHGY, CDR2 SVAAGI. There are 9 residues in the CDR3. The chain's CDR3 is CASSQSRGF. For the CDR3, the DNA is TGTGCCAGCAGCCAGTCCCGGGGGTTC.

This clone was seen only once. The gene calls are TRBV2 and TRBJ2-3, with 9 bases lining up with TRBD1. The V and J ends lost 6 bases and 4 bases, in that order; junction bases with no gene match: 8. The CDR3 length is 15 residues. Germline V gene sequence: CDR1 SNHLY, CDR2 FYNNEI. This CDR3 is CASSQQGTGSDTQYF. CDR3 DNA: TGTGCCAGCAGCCAACAGGGGACAGGGTCAGATACGCAGTATTTT.

V usage is TRBV29-1 and J usage is TRBJ1-2; 8 nucleotides match TRBD1. Germline V lookup: CDR1 SQVTM, CDR2 ANQGSEA. V lost 4 bases and J lost 4; bases outside the gene matches: 17. The CDR3 runs to 17 residues. The CDR3 region has the DNA TGCAGCGTTGCCGTCCGTTCGGGACAGGTCCTGTCCTATGGCTACACCTTC. This translates into CSVAVRSGQVLSYGYTF.

The V call is TRBV4-2, the J call TRBJ2-7; D gene uncertain. Germline V lookup: CDR1 LGHNA, CDR2 YNFKEQ. V was shortened by 0 bases and J by 0 bases, with 12 bases between the two germline ends. There are 16 residues in the CDR3. The CDR3: CASSQDVADLSYEQYF. The CDR3 DNA is TGTGCCAGCAGCCAAGATGTCGCGGATCTCTCCTACGAGCAGTACTTC.

V is TRBV7-3 and J is TRBJ1-2; maybe TRBD1 (5 bases). The CDR3 covers 14 residues. In germline, CDR1 is SGHTA, CDR2 FQGTGA. V was trimmed by 2 bases and J by 3 bases, leaving 10 bases between them. This chain's CDR3 is CASSLSGEDYGYTF. The CDR3 bases are TGTGCCAGCAGCTTATCGGGGGAGGACTATGGCTACACCTTC.

The genes are TRBV4-1 and TRBJ2-7; 7 bases are shared with TRBD1. V trimming: 3 bases; J trimming: 2 bases; junction bases outside the gene matches: 4. The CDR3 is 14 residues long. Germline V lookup: CDR1 MGHRA, CDR2 YSYEKL. This CDR3 reads CASSHSTGTYEQYF. The CDR3 coding sequence is TGCGCCAGCAGCCACTCGACAGGGACCTACGAGCAGTACTTC.

The V call is TRBV7-2, the J call TRBJ1-1, with D tentatively TRBD1 (5 bases). Germline values: CDR1 SGHTA, CDR2 FQGNSA. The CDR3 totals 13 residues. Trimming took 6 bases from V and 4 from J, leaving 12 bases between them. The CDR3, as DNA: TGTGCCAGCAGAACAGGAAGAGGCACTGAAGCTTTCTTT. Protein sequence: CASRTGRGTEAFF.

Many counts were recorded for this clone. The V call is TRBV15, the J call TRBJ2-1; TRBD1 agrees at 8 bases. J gave up 7 bases and V 1 base, and 3 bases lay outside the gene matches. The germline CDR1 and CDR2 sequences are LNHNV and YYDKDF (reference sequence). The CDR3 totals 14 residues. In nucleotides, the CDR3 is TGTGCCACCAGCAGAGGACAGGGGAATAATGAGCAGTTCTTC. It is translated as CATSRGQGNNEQFF.

This clone was found a few times. CDR3 bases: TGTGCCAGCAGTTTTCTGGCTAGCGGGGGGGGATGGGAGACCCAGTACTTC. This translates into CASSFLASGGGWETQYF. The chain is built from TRBV27 and TRBJ2-5, with 12 bases matching TRBD2. Trimming at V came to 3 bases and at J to 5 bases, leaving 10 bases not matched to a gene. Germline V gene lookup returns CDR1 MNHEY and CDR2 SMNVEV (reference sequence). The CDR3 has 17 amino acids.

Many counts were recorded for this clone. This rearrangement joins TRBV4-2 to TRBJ1-2, with D possibly being TRBD1 (6 bases). V was pared by 3 bases and J by 7 bases, with 21 bases between. There are 16 residues in the CDR3. Germline values: CDR1 LGHNA, CDR2 YNFKEQ. The CDR3, as DNA: TGTGCCAGCAGCCAGGGCCGGACAGCCACCAACGGTGGCTACACCTTC. Its translation: CASSQGRTATNGGYTF.

This chain's CDR3 is CASSHADRNLVTDTQYF. The CDR3 bases are TGTGCCAGCAGCCACGCCGACAGGAATCTTGTCACAGATACGCAGTATTTT. V usage is TRBV14 and J usage is TRBJ2-3; D may be TRBD1 (6 bases). Germline CDR1 reads SGHDN; CDR2 reads FVKESK. The CDR3 loop spans 17 amino acids. Trimming left V 3 bases short and J 2 bases short, with 18 bases between.

In regard to this clone: One end of the junction varies from germline; a read error may be responsible. The sample contains more than one DNA sequence encoding this CDR3. The chain uses TRBV27 and TRBJ2-1, with a weak D call TRBD1 (5 bases). The CDR3 has 14 residues. CDR1 and CDR2 (germline): MNHEY, SMNVEV (reference sequence). The CDR3 DNA reads TGCGCCAGCAGTGGACACACAACGAGTAATGAGCAGTTCTTC. Translated, it gives CASSGHTTSNEQFF.

This clone appeared once. The J gene is TRBJ2-1, the V gene TRBV6-5; D is ambiguous. The germline V gene has CDR1 MNHEY and CDR2 SVGAGI. V gave up 8 bases and J gave up 6 bases, with 8 bases separating them. This CDR3 is built from 11 residues. CDR3 sequence: CASVRGNEQFF. The CDR3 DNA is TGTGCCAGCGTAAGAGGCAATGAGCAGTTCTTC.

The J gene is TRBJ2-7, the V gene TRBV5-1; 7 positions match TRBD2. The CDR3 runs to 17 residues. V lost 3 bases and J lost 5; bases outside the gene matches: 17. Looked up from germline, CDR1 is SGHRS and CDR2 is YFSETQ. DNA of the CDR3: TGCGCCAGCAGCTCCCGGGGAGGGCTCCCCTCTTTTGACGAGCAGTACTTC. It translates to CASSSRGGLPSFDEQYF. The complete variable domain, with remaining parts taken from reference TRBV5-1 and TRBJ2-7, reads KAGVTQTPRYLIKTRGQQVTLSCSPISGHRSVSWYQQTPGQGLQFLFEYFSETQRNKGNFPGRFSGRQFSNSRSEMNVSTLELGDSALYLCASSSRGGLPSFDEQYFGPGTRLTVT.

The chain is built from TRBV6-1 and TRBJ1-1; D gene uncertain. Trimming took off 8 bases at V and 8 bases at J, with 9 bases between the two ends. The CDR3 runs 10 residues. CDR1 is MNHNS, CDR2 SASEGT, per germline. CDR3 region: CASQHGEAFF. CDR3 nucleotide sequence: TGTGCCAGCCAACACGGGGAAGCTTTCTTT.

The gene calls are TRBV10-3 and TRBJ1-2, with 7 bases aligning to TRBD1. CDR1 ENHRY and CDR2 SYGVKD come from the germline V gene. Germline trimming cut 10 bases from V and 7 bases from J; bases unmatched to any gene: 12. This CDR3 region has 13 residues. The DNA of the CDR3 is TGTGCCACCGTCGGGACAGAAATCGGTGGCTACACCTTC. Translated, it gives CATVGTEIGGYTF.

This rearrangement joins TRBV7-8 to TRBJ1-1, with a possible D match to TRBD1 (5 bases). CDR3 length equals 13 residues. Germline V gene sequence: CDR1 SGHVS, CDR2 FQNEAQ. V lost 0 bases, J lost 7 bases, and 9 bases lay in between. The CDR3: CASSLARVIEAFF. The CDR3 coding sequence is TGTGCCAGCAGCTTAGCCAGGGTGATTGAAGCTTTCTTT. The variable domain in full, completed from reference TRBV7-8 and TRBJ1-1, reads GAGVSQSPRYKVAKRGQDVALRCDPISGHVSLFWYQQALGQGPEFLTYFQNEAQLDKSGLPSDRFFAERPEGSVSTLKIQRTQQEDSAVYLCASSLARVIEAFFGQGTRLTVV.

V gene TRBV2 combines with J gene TRBJ2-5; a possible D gene is TRBD2 (5 bases). Germline CDR1 SNHLY, CDR2 FYNNEI. The CDR3 covers 11 residues. V lost 4 bases to trimming and J lost 5 bases, with 5 bases between them. In DNA form, the CDR3 reads TGTGCCAGCAGTGGCGGGGAGACCCAGTACTTC. This translates into CASSGGETQYF. The variable domain in full, completed from reference TRBV2 and TRBJ2-5, reads EPEVTQTPSHQVTQMGQEVILRCVPISNHLYFYWYRQILGQKVEFLVSFYNNEISEKSEIFDDQFSVERPDGSNFTLKIRSTKLEDSAMYFCASSGGETQYFGPGTRLLVL.

CDR3 residues: CASSLVASGVQETQYF. CDR3 DNA sequence: TGTGCCAGCAGCTTAGTGGCTAGCGGGGTACAAGAGACCCAGTACTTC. The chain recombines TRBV7-9 with TRBJ2-5; 9 bases align to TRBD2. Trimming at V came to 1 base and at J to 2 bases, leaving 5 bases not matched to a gene. Germline V gene sequence: CDR1 SEHNR, CDR2 FQNEAQ (reference sequence). The CDR3 is 16 residues long.